These 22 T cell receptor beta chains were all obtained from the same sample, sequenced in a study of cytomegalovirus exposure and HLA in healthy donors. Primers included in the PCR were 60 Vbeta and 13 Jbeta primers. The data were produced by immunoSEQ multiplex PCR, yet TCRdb's version contains in-frame clones alone and is incomplete. The sample holds about 110,000 clones. The sequenced sample was PBMCs. These receptors originate from a middle-aged man in good health and CMV-seropositive.

The rearrangement uses TRBV10-2 and TRBJ1-1; D call uncertain. V was trimmed by 3 bases and J by 7 bases, leaving 6 bases between them. Germline V gene sequence: CDR1 WSHSY, CDR2 SAAADI. This CDR3 region has 11 residues. DNA of the CDR3: TGCGCCAGCAGTGATACTATTGAAGCTTTCTTT. It specifies CASSDTIEAFF.

V usage is TRBV15 and J usage is TRBJ2-3, with D perhaps matching TRBD2 (6 bases). The V end lost 0 bases, the J end lost 4 bases, and 26 bases lay between the germline ends. Germline CDR1 reads LNHNV; CDR2 reads YYDKDF (reference sequence). The CDR3 contains 20 residues. This CDR3 is CATSRDLFGGSGDLSDTQYF. The CDR3 nucleotides read TGTGCCACCAGCAGAGATCTCTTTGGGGGGAGCGGTGATTTGTCAGATACGCAGTATTTT.

V gene TRBV12-5 combines with J gene TRBJ1-2, with D unresolved. Deletions cut 1 base from V and 7 bases from J, with 13 bases between. CDR1 and CDR2 (germline): LGHNT, FRNRAP. The CDR3 runs to 14 residues. CDR3 sequence (DNA): TGTGCTAGTGGTTTGGGCAGCGGCCTTCGTGGCTACACCTTC. Protein: CASGLGSGLRGYTF.

The rearrangement joins TRBV5-6 to TRBJ2-7; 10 bases agree with TRBD2. The CDR3 is 14 residues long. Germline CDR1 and CDR2: SGHDT and YYEEEE. Germline trimming cut 3 bases from V and 2 bases from J; bases unmatched to any gene: 2. This chain's CDR3 is CASSYGTSAYEQYF. In DNA, the CDR3 is TGTGCCAGCAGCTACGGGACTAGCGCCTACGAGCAGTACTTC. Full variable domain (rest looked up from reference TRBV5-6 and TRBJ2-7): DAGVTQSPTHLIKTRGQQVTLRCSPKSGHDTVSWYQQALGQGPQFIFQYYEEEERQRGNFPDRFSGHQFPNYSSELNVNALLLGDSALYLCASSYGTSAYEQYFGPGTRLTVT.

Here the CDR3 DNA reads TGTGCCAGTAGTATAGTTTCGGGAGTCGCTTCACCCCTCCACTTT. Translating it yields CASSIVSGVASPLHF. V gene TRBV19 combines with J gene TRBJ1-6, with D unclear. V was shortened by 1 base and J by 9 bases, with 13 bases between the two germline ends. The CDR3 extends over 15 amino acids. Germline CDR1 is LNHDA and CDR2 is SQIVND (reference sequence).

CDR3: CASSLWGAKTSTDTQYF. The CDR3 nucleotides read TGTGCCAGTTCCCTTTGGGGAGCGAAAACTAGCACAGATACGCAGTATTTT. The chain couples TRBV19 to TRBJ2-3, with D possibly TRBD2 on 5 matching bases. The CDR3 totals 17 residues. CDR1 is LNHDA, CDR2 SQIVND, per germline (reference sequence). V was clipped by 8 bases and J by 0 bases, with 21 bases between them.

The chain joins TRBV30 to TRBJ1-2; 7 nucleotides match TRBD1. Per germline, CDR1 GTSNPN and CDR2 SVGIG (reference sequence). V gave up 3 bases and J gave up 4 bases; unmatched junction bases: 8. The CDR3 totals 14 residues. CDR3 in amino acids: CAWSGDSLLYGYTF. The CDR3 nucleotides read TGTGCCTGGAGCGGGGACAGCCTCCTCTATGGCTACACCTTC. Using reference TRBV30 and TRBJ1-2 for the parts outside the CDR3, the full variable domain is SQTIHQWPATLVQPVGSPLSLECTVEGTSNPNLYWYRQAAGRGLQLLFYSVGIGQISSEVPQNLSASRPQDRQFILSSKKLLLSDSGFYLCAWSGDSLLYGYTFGSGTRLTVV.

The chain carries TRBV5-6 and TRBJ2-1; 9 bases line up with TRBD1. The CDR3 has 16 amino acids. Germline V CDR1 and CDR2: SGHDT, YYEEEE. J lost 4 bases, V lost 5 bases, and 10 bases had no gene match. CDR3 region: CASSAALGQGYNEQFF. The DNA for the CDR3 is TGTGCCAGCAGTGCCGCGTTGGGACAGGGATACAATGAGCAGTTCTTC.

The gene calls are TRBV19 and TRBJ2-1; no reliable D call. The V and J ends lost 5 bases and 0 bases respectively, with 14 bases between them. The germline V gene has CDR1 LNHDA and CDR2 SQIVND (reference sequence). The CDR3 has 16 amino acids. CDR3 protein: CASSSKRPSSYNEQFF. CDR3 sequence (DNA): TGTGCCAGTAGTTCAAAGCGCCCGAGCTCCTACAATGAGCAGTTCTTC.

The chain combines TRBV5-6 with TRBJ1-5; a weak D match, TRBD1 (6 bases). The CDR3 is made up of 16 amino acids. CDR1 is SGHDT, CDR2 YYEEEE, per germline. The V and J ends lost 4 bases and 0 bases respectively, with 14 bases between them. CDR3 nucleotide sequence: TGTGCCAGCAGCACAGGGAGAAAGTATAGCAATCAGCCCCAGCATTTT. This codes for CASSTGRKYSNQPQHF.

The CDR3 DNA reads TGCAGCGTTTTCGGGACAGGGGCTTCCTACGAGCAGTACTTC. Translation: CSVFGTGASYEQYF. This sequence joins TRBV29-1 and TRBJ2-7, with 10 bases lining up with TRBD1. Per germline, CDR1 SQVTM and CDR2 ANQGSEA. V dropped 5 bases and J dropped 1; count of bases not matched to a gene: 5. CDR3 length equals 14 residues.

The chain employs TRBV30 and TRBJ2-2; 12 nucleotides agree with TRBD2. With 1 base clipped from V and 7 bases from J, the junction kept 4 bases outside the gene matches. The CDR3 has 15 residues. Germline V gives CDR1 GTSNPN, CDR2 SVGIG (reference sequence). CDR3 loop: CAWSELAGGHGELFF. CDR3 bases: TGTGCCTGGAGTGAACTAGCGGGAGGTCACGGGGAGCTGTTTTTT.

This chain links TRBV5-4 with TRBJ2-7, with D possibly matching TRBD2 (5 bases). Trimming shortened V by 6 bases and J by 6 bases, and 13 bases separated the two germline ends. In germline, CDR1 is SGHNT, CDR2 YYREEE (reference sequence). The CDR3 runs 12 residues. The CDR3 nucleotides are TGTGCCAGCAACTCTCTTCGGGGCGAGCAGTACTTC. This translates into CASNSLRGEQYF. Supplemented by reference TRBV5-4 and TRBJ2-7, the full variable domain reads ETGVTQSPTHLIKTRGQQVTLRCSSQSGHNTVSWYQQALGQGPQFIFQYYREEENGRGNFPPRFSGLQFPNYSSELNVNALELDDSALYLCASNSLRGEQYFGPGTRLTVT.

The rearrangement links TRBV6-6 to TRBJ2-5; perhaps TRBD1 as D (5 bases). The CDR3 has 15 amino acids. Germline loops: CDR1 MNHNY, CDR2 SVGAGI (reference sequence). The V end was cut by 5 bases, the J end by 4 bases, with 17 bases between. CDR3 sequence reads: CASSRGASTLETQYF. The CDR3 DNA follows: TGTGCCAGCAGTCGTGGGGCCTCTACGTTAGAGACCCAGTACTTC.

V gene TRBV6-5 combines with J gene TRBJ1-5, with D unclear. The CDR3 has 14 amino acids. The germline V and J ends were trimmed by 4 bases and 5 bases, with 12 bases remaining between them. Germline CDR1 is MNHEY and CDR2 is SVGAGI. The CDR3: CASSSISGDQPQHF. The DNA of the CDR3 is TGTGCCAGCAGTTCAATATCAGGCGATCAGCCCCAGCATTTT.

With regard to this clone: Additional DNA sequences in this sample encode the identical CDR3. V and J are TRBV29-1 and TRBJ2-7, with D unresolved. Germline V lookup: CDR1 SQVTM, CDR2 ANQGSEA. The CDR3 loop spans 13 amino acids. The ends were cut back, 1 base at V and 2 bases at J, with 9 bases in the middle. The CDR3 sequence is CSVEGQAPYEQYF. The CDR3 DNA sequence: TGCAGCGTTGAAGGGCAGGCTCCCTACGAGCAGTACTTC.

The chain is built from TRBV15 and TRBJ2-5, with D possibly being TRBD2 (8 bases). From germline, CDR1 is LNHNV and CDR2 YYDKDF (reference sequence). Trimming removed 3 bases at V and 11 bases at J, with 28 bases between. This CDR3 region has 17 residues. The CDR3 DNA follows: TGTGCCACCAGCAGGATCCCGGGAGGGACAGCACCGGGGGAGCAGTACTTC. This translates into CATSRIPGGTAPGEQYF.

V is TRBV5-4 and J is TRBJ2-2; 13 positions match TRBD2. V lost 2 bases and J lost 3; bases outside the gene matches: 4. From germline, CDR1 is SGHNT and CDR2 YYREEE (reference sequence). This CDR3 has 17 residues. DNA for the CDR3: TGTGCCAGCAGCTTATCAGGACTAGCGGGGGACACCGGGGAGCTGTTTTTT. This codes for CASSLSGLAGDTGELFF.

The genes are TRBV7-9 and TRBJ2-7; a possible D gene is TRBD2 (5 bases). The CDR3 contains 12 residues. The germline gives CDR1 SEHNR, CDR2 FQNEAQ (reference sequence). With 3 bases removed from V and 6 bases from J, the gap between germline ends came to 9 bases. The CDR3 DNA reads as TGTGCCAGCAGCTTTCCCGCGGGCGAGCAGTACTTC. It translates to CASSFPAGEQYF.

V gene TRBV2 combines with J gene TRBJ1-5, with a tentative D call TRBD1 (6 bases). Trimming removed 6 bases from V and 7 bases from J, with 16 bases in between. The CDR3 is 14 amino acids. Germline CDR1 and CDR2: SNHLY and FYNNEI. In nucleotides, the CDR3 is TGTGCCAGCAGGATCGGGGGGGCCGGACAGCCCCAGCATTTT. The encoded protein is CASRIGGAGQPQHF. The whole variable domain, remainder taken from reference TRBV2 and TRBJ1-5, is EPEVTQTPSHQVTQMGQEVILRCVPISNHLYFYWYRQILGQKVEFLVSFYNNEISEKSEIFDDQFSVERPDGSNFTLKIRSTKLEDSAMYFCASRIGGAGQPQHFGDGTRLSIL.

V and J are TRBV7-8 and TRBJ1-2; D unclear. V lost 1 base and J 8 bases, leaving 14 bases between the germline ends. The CDR3 spans 14 residues. In germline, CDR1 is SGHVS, CDR2 FQNEAQ. The CDR3 region has the DNA TGTGCCAGCAGCTTAGACCTCTCCCCGGGGGGCTACACCTTC. It yields the protein CASSLDLSPGGYTF.

The chain employs TRBV5-4 and TRBJ1-1; a possible D gene is TRBD1 (5 bases). V was cut by 4 bases and J by 6 bases, with 16 bases left in between. CDR1 is SGHNT, CDR2 YYREEE, per germline (reference sequence). CDR3 length equals 14 residues. In DNA, the CDR3 is TGTGCCAGCAGCGGGGGACTATTGGGAGCTGAAGCTTTCTTT. It translates to CASSGGLLGAEAFF.